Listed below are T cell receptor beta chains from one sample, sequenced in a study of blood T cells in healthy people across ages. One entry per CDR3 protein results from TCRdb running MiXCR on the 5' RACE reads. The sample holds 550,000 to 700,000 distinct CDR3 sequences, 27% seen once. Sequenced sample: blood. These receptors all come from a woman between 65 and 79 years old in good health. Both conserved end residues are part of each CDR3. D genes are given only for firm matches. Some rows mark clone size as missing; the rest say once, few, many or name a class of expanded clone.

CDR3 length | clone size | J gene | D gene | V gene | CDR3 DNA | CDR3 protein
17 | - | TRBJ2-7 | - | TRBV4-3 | TGCGCCAGCAGCCGTGGTAAGGCCGGGAACGGTGCCTACGAGCAGTACTTC | CASSRGKAGNGAYEQYF
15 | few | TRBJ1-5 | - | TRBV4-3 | TGCGCCAGCAGCCATGAATTTACAGGGAATCAGCCCCAGCATTTT | CASSHEFTGNQPQHF
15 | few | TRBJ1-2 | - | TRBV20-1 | TGCAGTGCTCCCTCCCTAGACAGTCGTCTGTATGGCTACACCTTC | CSAPSLDSRLYGYTF
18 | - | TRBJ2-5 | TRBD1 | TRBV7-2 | TGTGCCAGCAGCTTAGGCCAGGGGGCAGGCAATCGGTTTGAGACCCAGTACTTC | CASSLGQGAGNRFETQYF
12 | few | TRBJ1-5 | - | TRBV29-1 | TGCAGCGTTGGGGGGTACAATCAGCCCCAGCATTTT | CSVGGYNQPQHF
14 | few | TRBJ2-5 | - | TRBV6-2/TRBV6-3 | TGTGCCAGCAGCCGGGGACACTTGGGGGAGACCCAGTACTTC | CASSRGHLGETQYF
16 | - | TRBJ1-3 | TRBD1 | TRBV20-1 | TGCAGTGCTTCACGAGGGGGCTCCCTTTCTGGAAACATCATATATTTT | CSASRGGSLSGNIIYF
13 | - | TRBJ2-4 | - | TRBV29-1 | TGCAGCGTTGTAAGGGAAACCAAAAACATTCAGTACTTC | CSVVRETKNIQYF
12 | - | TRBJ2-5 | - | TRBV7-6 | TGTGCCAGCAGCTCTTCCCAAGAGACCCAGTACTTC | CASSSSQETQYF
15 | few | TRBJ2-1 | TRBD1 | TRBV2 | TGTGCCAGCAGTGGACAGGGCCTTACCTACAATGAGCAGTTCTTC | CASSGQGLTYNEQFF
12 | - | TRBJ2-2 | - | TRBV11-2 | TGTGCCAGCCGTACGAACACCGGGGAGCTGTTTTTT | CASRTNTGELFF
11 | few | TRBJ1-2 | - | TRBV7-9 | TGTGCCAGTAGCTTAGTCGGGGGCTACACCTTC | CASSLVGGYTF
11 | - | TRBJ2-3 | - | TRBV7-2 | TGTGCCGCAAGGAGGACAGATACGCAGTATTTT | CAARRTDTQYF
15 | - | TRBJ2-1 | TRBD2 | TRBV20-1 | TGCAGTGCTAGAGTTGGGACTAGCGCGAACAATGAGCAGTTCTTC | CSARVGTSANNEQFF
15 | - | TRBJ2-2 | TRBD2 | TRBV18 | TGTGCCAGCTCACCAAGGACTAGCGGGTCCGGGGAGCTGTTTTTT | CASSPRTSGSGELFF
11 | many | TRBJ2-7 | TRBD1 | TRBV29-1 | TGCAGCGTCGTAGGGACAGAAGAGCAGTACTTC | CSVVGTEEQYF
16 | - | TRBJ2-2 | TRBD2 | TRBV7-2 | TGTGCCAGCAGTTACACCCCGGGGGGGCCTTCCGGGGAGCTGTTTTTT | CASSYTPGGPSGELFF
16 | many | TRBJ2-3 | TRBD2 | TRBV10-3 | TGTGCCACGGCCTCTACTAGCGGGGGGGCCACAGATACGCAGTATTTT | CATASTSGGATDTQYF
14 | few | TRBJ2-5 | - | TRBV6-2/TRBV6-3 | TGTGCCAGCACGAATCGAGGGATACAAGAGACCCAGTACTTC | CASTNRGIQETQYF
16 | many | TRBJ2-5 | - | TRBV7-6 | TGTGCCAGCAGCTTAGATCCAGGGAGAGGGGTGGAGACCCAGTACTTC | CASSLDPGRGVETQYF
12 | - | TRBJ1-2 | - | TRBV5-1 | TGCGCCAGCAGCTTGGCCGGAGAGGTCGGGACCTTC | CASSLAGEVGTF
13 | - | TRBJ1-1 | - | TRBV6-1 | TGTGCCAGCATTCGGGAGTTGGACACTGAAGCTTTCTTT | CASIRELDTEAFF
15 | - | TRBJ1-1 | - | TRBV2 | TGTGCCAGCAGTGAACATGAGGGTCCGAGGACTGAAGCTTTCTTT | CASSEHEGPRTEAFF
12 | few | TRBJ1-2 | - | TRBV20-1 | TGCAGTGCTAGAGGGGGTGGTGAGGGCTACACCTTC | CSARGGGEGYTF
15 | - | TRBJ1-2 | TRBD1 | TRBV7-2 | TGTGCCAGCAGCTATATCGGGACAGGACCTTATGGCTACACCTTC | CASSYIGTGPYGYTF
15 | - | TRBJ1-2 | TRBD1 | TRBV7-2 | TGTGCCAGCAGCTCGTCAGGGGGCGGATTCTATGGCTACACCTTC | CASSSSGGGFYGYTF
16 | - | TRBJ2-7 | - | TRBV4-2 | TGTGCCAGCAGCCAAGATGATGGGGGGGGCTCATACGAGCAGTACTTC | CASSQDDGGGSYEQYF
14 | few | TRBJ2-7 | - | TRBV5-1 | TGCGCCAGCAGGTCCCCGGGGAGTAAATACGAGCAGTACTTC | CASRSPGSKYEQYF
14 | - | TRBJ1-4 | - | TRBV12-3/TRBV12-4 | TGTGCCAGCAGTTCATGGACAACTAATGAAAAACTGTTTTTT | CASSSWTTNEKLFF
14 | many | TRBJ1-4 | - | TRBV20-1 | TGCAGTGCTCAACAAACAGGGCCTAATGAAAAACTGTTTTTT | CSAQQTGPNEKLFF
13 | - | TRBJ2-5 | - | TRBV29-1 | TGCAGCGTTGGGCAGGATCGGTTAGAGACCCAGTACTTC | CSVGQDRLETQYF
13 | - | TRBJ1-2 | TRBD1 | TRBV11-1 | TGTGCCACCGCGGACAGGATCACCTCTGGCTACACCTTC | CATADRITSGYTF
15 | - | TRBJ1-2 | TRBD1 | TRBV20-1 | TGCAGTGCTAGAGGCCGGGACAGGGAGGGATATGGCTACACCTTC | CSARGRDREGYGYTF
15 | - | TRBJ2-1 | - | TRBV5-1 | TGCGCCAGCACCTCAAGGGGGGCCGAGGTAAATGAGCAGTTCTTC | CASTSRGAEVNEQFF
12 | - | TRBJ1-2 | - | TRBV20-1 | TGCAGTGCTAGAGGACAGAGCTGGGACTACACCTTC | CSARGQSWDYTF
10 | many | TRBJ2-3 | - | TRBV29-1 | TGCAGCGTGGGGGGAGATACGCAGTATTTT | CSVGGDTQYF
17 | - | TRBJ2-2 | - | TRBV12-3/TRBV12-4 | TGTGCCAGCAGTCCCCCTCGCGGGGGCCTCCACACCGGGGAGCTGTTTTTT | CASSPPRGGLHTGELFF
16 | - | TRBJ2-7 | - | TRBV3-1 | TGTGCCAGCAGCCAGCCTCACCCGGACGGGCACTACGGGCAGTACTTC | CASSQPHPDGHYGQYF
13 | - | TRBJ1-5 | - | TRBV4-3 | TGCGCCAGCAGCCAAGTCGCGGGGATGCCCCAGCATTTT | CASSQVAGMPQHF
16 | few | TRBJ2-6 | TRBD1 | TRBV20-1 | TGCAGTGCTAGCCTTACAGGGGTGGCTGGGGCCAACGTCCTGACTTTC | CSASLTGVAGANVLTF
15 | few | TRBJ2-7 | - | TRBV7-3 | TGTGCCAGCAGCCAACAACCGACAGGTTTCTACGAGCAGTACTTC | CASSQQPTGFYEQYF
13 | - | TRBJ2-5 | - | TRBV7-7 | TGTGCTAGCAACGCAAGGGGAGCGGAGACCCAGTACTTC | CASNARGAETQYF
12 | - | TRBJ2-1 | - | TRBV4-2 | TGTGCCAGCAGCCAAGGACCAGATGAGCAGTTCTTC | CASSQGPDEQFF
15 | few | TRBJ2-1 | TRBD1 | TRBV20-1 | TGCAGTGCTAGAGATCAGGGGACAGGGTTGAATGAGCAGTTCTTC | CSARDQGTGLNEQFF
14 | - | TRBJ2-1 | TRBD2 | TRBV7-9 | TGTGCCAGCAGACGGGGGGACTATTACAATGAGCAGTTCTTC | CASRRGDYYNEQFF
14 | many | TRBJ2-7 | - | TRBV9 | TGTGCCAGCAGCGTAGTGGGCAGGGATGACGAGCAGTACTTC | CASSVVGRDDEQYF
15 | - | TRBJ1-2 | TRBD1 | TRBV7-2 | TGTGCCAGCACCGAAGGGGCAGGGGGCAACTATGGCTACACCTTC | CASTEGAGGNYGYTF
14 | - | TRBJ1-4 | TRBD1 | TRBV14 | TGTGCCAGTAGCGACGGGACAGTTAATGAAAAACTGTTTTTT | CASSDGTVNEKLFF
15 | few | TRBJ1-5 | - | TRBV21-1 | TGTGCCACGAAAGGGACAGGGGTCCGCAATCAGCCCCAGCATTTT | CATKGTGVRNQPQHF
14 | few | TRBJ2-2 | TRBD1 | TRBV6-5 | TGTGCCAGCCGGGGGACAGGGGCCACCGGGGAGCTGTTTTTT | CASRGTGATGELFF
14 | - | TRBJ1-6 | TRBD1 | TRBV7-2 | TGTGCCAGCAGCTCTGGGACAGGGGTCTCACCCCTCCACTTT | CASSSGTGVSPLHF
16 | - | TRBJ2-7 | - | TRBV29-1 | TGCAGCGCCTCAATTCACAGGTCCCGCAACTTTTACGAGCAGTACTTC | CSASIHRSRNFYEQYF
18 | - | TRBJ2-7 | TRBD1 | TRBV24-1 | TGTGCCACCTCTCGCCCGAGGACAGGGGGCTTTGGTAACGACGAGCAGTACTTC | CATSRPRTGGFGNDEQYF
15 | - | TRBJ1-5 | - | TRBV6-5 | TGTGCCAGCAGTTACGATGGGGCTAGCAATCAGCCCCAGCATTTT | CASSYDGASNQPQHF
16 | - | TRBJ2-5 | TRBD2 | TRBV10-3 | TGTGCCATCACGGGGTCCCTAGCGGGGAGCCAAGAGACCCAGTACTTC | CAITGSLAGSQETQYF
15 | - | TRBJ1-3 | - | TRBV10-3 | TGTGCCATCAGTGAGAACGCAGAAACTGGAAACACCATATATTTT | CAISENAETGNTIYF
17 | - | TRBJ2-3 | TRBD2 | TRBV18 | TGTGCCAGCTCACCCTGGACTAGCGGGGTCAGCACAGATACGCAGTATTTT | CASSPWTSGVSTDTQYF
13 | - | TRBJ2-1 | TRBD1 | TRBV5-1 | TGCGCCAGCAGCGCCCGACAGGGCTATGAGCAGTTCTTC | CASSARQGYEQFF
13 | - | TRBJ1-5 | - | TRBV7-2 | TGTGCCAGCAGCTTAGCGAACCGCCAGCCCCAGCATTTT | CASSLANRQPQHF